This TCR beta chain was sequenced in a study of blood T cells in healthy people across ages. Donors gave around 9.3 milliliters of peripheral blood apiece. V was pared by 4 bases and J by 0 bases, with 15 bases between. Per germline, CDR1 SGHRS and CDR2 YFSETQ. The CDR3 is 16 amino acids. Sample-barcoded 5' priming and a J-beta primer mix drove a second PCR of about 6 to 12 cycles. One entry per CDR3 protein results from TCRdb running MiXCR on the 5' RACE reads. Of some 750,000 distinct CDR3 sequences in the sample, about a fifth were seen once. Notes on the study in general: Shifts in expanded clonotypes may have been confounded by donor CMV status, which was unknown. Bulk PBMC profiling left naive and antigen-experienced comparisons inconclusive. Naive CD4+ cell counts and diversity both ran higher in long-lived than in aged donors.

On this clonotype itself: Its target is not known.

The TCR sequence derives from a man aged 65-85 years in good health. Sequenced material: blood. The chain combines TRBV5-1 with TRBJ2-3; D is possibly TRBD2 (5 bases). This chain's CDR3 is CASSPEGRVSTDTQYF. In DNA form, the CDR3 reads TGCGCCAGCAGCCCCGAGGGTCGGGTTAGCACAGATACGCAGTATTTT.